A selection of T cell receptor beta chains follows, all from one sample in a study of T cells after yellow fever vaccination. TCRdb ran MiXCR on the 5' RACE reads and lists one entry per CDR3 protein. This table holds roughly 500,000 distinct CDR3 sequences, about a fifth found once. The sample consisted of PBMCs, taken 15 days after the yellow fever booster vaccination. The receptor source for this set is a man aged 25 to 40 who received the YFV17D yellow fever vaccine. Each CDR3 is given with its conserved first and last residue. D genes are given only for firm matches. The size field is filled for only some rows; it gives once, few, many or a size class.

many,TRBV20-1,NA,TRBJ1-1,TGCAGTGCTGGCGGGGGGGGCCTGCCTGAAGCTTTCTTT,CSAGGGGLPEAFF
NA,TRBV3-1,NA,TRBJ2-7,TGTGCCAGCAGCCAAGTAGGGTTACTCTCCTACGAGCAGTACTTC,CASSQVGLLSYEQYF
few,TRBV20-1,NA,TRBJ2-2,TGCAGTGCTAGCAATACAGGGACGGGCACCGGGGAGCTGTTTTTT,CSASNTGTGTGELFF
few,TRBV24-1,TRBD2,TRBJ2-1,TGTGCCACCAGTTTCAAGGGGACTAGCGGGAGGAATGAGCAGTTCTTC,CATSFKGTSGRNEQFF
many,TRBV29-1,NA,TRBJ2-3,TGCAGCGTTGAACCAGCAGATACGCAGTATTTT,CSVEPADTQYF
NA,TRBV3-1,NA,TRBJ2-7,TGTGCCAGCAGCCATGACAGTGTCGAGCAGTACTTC,CASSHDSVEQYF
few,TRBV28,NA,TRBJ1-2,TGTGCCAGCAGTTTCGGTGATGGCTACACCTTC,CASSFGDGYTF
few,TRBV5-1,NA,TRBJ1-1,TGCGCCAGCTCCCGGGGAGGCTACACTGAAGCTTTCTTT,CASSRGGYTEAFF
few,TRBV6-5,TRBD2,TRBJ2-1,TGTGCCAGCAGTTACCCGTCCGGGACTAGTTCAAATGAGCAGTTCTTC,CASSYPSGTSSNEQFF
few,TRBV20-1,NA,TRBJ2-3,TGCAGTGCCCAAAGAGGGGGTGGGCAGTATTTT,CSAQRGGGQYF
NA,TRBV7-9,NA,TRBJ1-1,TGTGCCAGCAGCCCCCGGGGGTCAGTCACTGAAGCTTTCTTT,CASSPRGSVTEAFF
few,TRBV5-1,TRBD1,TRBJ1-4,TGCGCCAGCAGCCAGACAGGGGTGAACGAAAAACTGTTTTTT,CASSQTGVNEKLFF